This T cell receptor (beta chain) was recorded in a study of shared clonotypes between healthy human individuals. Study results and limitations: A generally larger estimated richness was seen in naive subsets than in memory subsets.

The germline gives CDR1 MGHRA, CDR2 YSYEKL. CDR3 length: 15 amino acids. The J segment lost 5 bases and the V segment lost 1 base, leaving 3 bases of the junction unmatched. Naive CD8 cells lacked CD45RO, underwent positive selection for CCR7 and left out terminally differentiated effector memory CD45RA+ cells. Only in-frame clones appear in the TCRdb table, and some are missing; sequencing was by immunoSEQ multiplex PCR. The sample shows hundreds of thousands of clones, about 95% of them seen only once. For this clone: Antigen: not known.

The J gene is TRBJ1-1, the V gene TRBV4-1; 11 bases map to TRBD1. Specimen: naive CD8+ T cells sorted from blood. The receptor was isolated from a woman aged 25-40 years in good health. CDR3 region: CASSQGTGGLTEAFF. CDR3 sequence (DNA): TGCGCCAGCAGCCAAGGGACAGGGGGCTTGACTGAAGCTTTCTTT.